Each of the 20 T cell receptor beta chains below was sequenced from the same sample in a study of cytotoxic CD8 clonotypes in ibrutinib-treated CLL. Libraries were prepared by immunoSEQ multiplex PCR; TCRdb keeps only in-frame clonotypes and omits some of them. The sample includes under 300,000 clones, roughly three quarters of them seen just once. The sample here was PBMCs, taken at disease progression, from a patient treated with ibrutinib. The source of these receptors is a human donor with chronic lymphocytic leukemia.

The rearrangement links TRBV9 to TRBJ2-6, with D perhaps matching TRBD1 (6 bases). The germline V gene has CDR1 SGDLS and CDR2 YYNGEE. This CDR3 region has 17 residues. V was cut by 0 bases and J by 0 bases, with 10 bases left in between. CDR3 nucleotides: TGTGCCAGCAGCGTAGGGACAGACCTCTCTGGGGCCAACGTCCTGACTTTC. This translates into CASSVGTDLSGANVLTF.

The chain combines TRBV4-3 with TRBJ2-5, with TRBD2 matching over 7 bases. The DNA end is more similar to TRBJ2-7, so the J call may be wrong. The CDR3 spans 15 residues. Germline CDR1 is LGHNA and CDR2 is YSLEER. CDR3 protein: CASSEGGGSSYEQYF. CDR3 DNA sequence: TGCGCCAGCAGCGAGGGCGGGGGTTCCTCCTACGAGCAGTACTTC.

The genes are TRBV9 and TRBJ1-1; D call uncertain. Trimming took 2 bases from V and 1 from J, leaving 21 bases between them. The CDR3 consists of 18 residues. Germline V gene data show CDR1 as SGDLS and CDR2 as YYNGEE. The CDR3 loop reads CASSVDLGGGIWNTEAFF. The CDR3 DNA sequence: TGTGCCAGCAGCGTGGATCTCGGAGGAGGAATTTGGAACACTGAAGCTTTCTTT.

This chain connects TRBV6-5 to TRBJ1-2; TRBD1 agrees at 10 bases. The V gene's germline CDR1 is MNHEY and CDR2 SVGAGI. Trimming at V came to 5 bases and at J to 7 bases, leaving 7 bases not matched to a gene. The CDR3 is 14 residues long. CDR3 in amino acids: CASSDRTGGFGYTF. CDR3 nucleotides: TGTGCCAGCAGTGACAGGACAGGGGGGTTTGGCTACACCTTC.

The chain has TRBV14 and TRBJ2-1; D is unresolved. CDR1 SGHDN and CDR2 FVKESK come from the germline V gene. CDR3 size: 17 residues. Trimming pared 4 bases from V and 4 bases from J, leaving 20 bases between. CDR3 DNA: TGTGCCAGCAGCCGGCTCACTTTTATGCTAGGGTACAATGAGCAGTTCTTC. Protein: CASSRLTFMLGYNEQFF.

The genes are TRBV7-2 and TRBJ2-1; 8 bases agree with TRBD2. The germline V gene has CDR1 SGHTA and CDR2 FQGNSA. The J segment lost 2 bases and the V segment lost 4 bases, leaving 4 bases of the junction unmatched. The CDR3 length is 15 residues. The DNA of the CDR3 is TGTGCCAGCAGCTCAAGCGGGAGTCCCTACAATGAGCAGTTCTTC. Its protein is CASSSSGSPYNEQFF.

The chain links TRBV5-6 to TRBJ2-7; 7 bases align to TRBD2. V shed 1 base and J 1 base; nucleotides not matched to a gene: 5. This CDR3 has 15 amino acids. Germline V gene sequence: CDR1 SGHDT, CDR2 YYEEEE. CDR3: CASSLPPGGSYEQYF. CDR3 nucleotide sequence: TGTGCCAGCAGCTTGCCTCCCGGGGGGTCCTACGAGCAGTACTTC.

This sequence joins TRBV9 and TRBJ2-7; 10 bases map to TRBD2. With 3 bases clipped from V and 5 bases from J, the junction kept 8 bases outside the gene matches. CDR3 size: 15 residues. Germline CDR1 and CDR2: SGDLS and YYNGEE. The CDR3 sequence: CASSAEAGGPDEQYF. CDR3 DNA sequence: TGTGCCAGCAGCGCAGAAGCGGGAGGGCCCGACGAGCAGTACTTC.

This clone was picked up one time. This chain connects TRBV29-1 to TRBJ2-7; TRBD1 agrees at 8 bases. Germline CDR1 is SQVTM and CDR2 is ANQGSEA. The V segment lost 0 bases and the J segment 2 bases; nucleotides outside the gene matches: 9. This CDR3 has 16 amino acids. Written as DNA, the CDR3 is TGCAGCGTTGAAGATTACGGGGGACAGGCGCCCTACGAGCAGTACTTC. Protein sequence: CSVEDYGGQAPYEQYF.

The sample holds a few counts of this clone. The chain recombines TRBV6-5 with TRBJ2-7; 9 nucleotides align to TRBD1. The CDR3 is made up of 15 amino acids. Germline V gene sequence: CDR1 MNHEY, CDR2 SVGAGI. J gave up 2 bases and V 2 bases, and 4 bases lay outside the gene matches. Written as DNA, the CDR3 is TGTGCCAGCAGTTACGCGGGACAGGGAACCTACGAGCAGTACTTC. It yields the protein CASSYAGQGTYEQYF.

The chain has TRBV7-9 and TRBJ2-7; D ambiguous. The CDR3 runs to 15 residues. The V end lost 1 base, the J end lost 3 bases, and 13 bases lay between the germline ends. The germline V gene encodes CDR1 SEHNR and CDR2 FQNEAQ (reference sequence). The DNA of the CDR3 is TGTGCCAGCAGCTTAGGGCCACCTCCTAGCTACGAGCAGTACTTC. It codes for CASSLGPPPSYEQYF.

CDR3 in amino acids: CASKETGRPDTQYF. The DNA for the CDR3 is TGTGCCAGCAAGGAGACAGGACGACCAGATACGCAGTATTTT. V gene TRBV6-5 combines with J gene TRBJ2-3; D is perhaps TRBD1 (6 bases). This CDR3 contains 14 residues. Germline lookup yields CDR1 MNHEY and CDR2 SVGAGI. Trimming took 7 bases from V and 4 from J, leaving 15 bases between them.

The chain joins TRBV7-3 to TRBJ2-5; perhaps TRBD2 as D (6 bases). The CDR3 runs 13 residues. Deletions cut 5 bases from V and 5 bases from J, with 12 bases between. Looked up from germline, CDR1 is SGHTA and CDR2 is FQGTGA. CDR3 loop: CASSRTIGETQYF. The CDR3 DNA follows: TGTGCCAGCAGCCGGACTATCGGGGAGACCCAGTACTTC. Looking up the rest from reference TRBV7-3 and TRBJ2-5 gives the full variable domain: GAGVSQTPSNKVTEKGKYVELRCDPISGHTALYWYRQSLGQGPEFLIYFQGTGAADDSGLPNDRFFAVRPEGSVSTLKIQRTERGDSAVYLCASSRTIGETQYFGPGTRLLVL.

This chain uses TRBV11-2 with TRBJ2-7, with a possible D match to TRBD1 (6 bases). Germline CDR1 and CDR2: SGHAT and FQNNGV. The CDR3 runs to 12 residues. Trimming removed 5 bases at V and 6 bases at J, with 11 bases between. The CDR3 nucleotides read TGTGCCAGCAGCCGAACAGGGACCGAGCAGTACTTC. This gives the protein CASSRTGTEQYF.

In DNA form, the CDR3 reads TGTGCCAGAAGCTTGGGGGCGAGAAGTGGACTAGCGGGGCTTCAGGTGGGCCAGTACTTC. This encodes CARSLGARSGLAGLQVGQYF. V is TRBV5-3 and J is TRBJ2-5; 12 bases are shared with TRBD2. TRBV5-3 qualifies as an ORF whose function is uncertain. J lost 10 bases, V lost 0 bases, and 22 bases had no gene match. This CDR3 is 20 amino acids long.

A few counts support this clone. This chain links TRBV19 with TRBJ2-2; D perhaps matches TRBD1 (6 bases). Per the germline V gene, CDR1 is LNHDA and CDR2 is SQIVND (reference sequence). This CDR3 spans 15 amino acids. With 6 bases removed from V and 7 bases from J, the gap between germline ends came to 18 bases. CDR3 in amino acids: CASSEHRVGVGELFF. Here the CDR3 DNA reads TGTGCCAGTAGCGAGCACAGGGTTGGGGTCGGGGAGCTGTTTTTT.

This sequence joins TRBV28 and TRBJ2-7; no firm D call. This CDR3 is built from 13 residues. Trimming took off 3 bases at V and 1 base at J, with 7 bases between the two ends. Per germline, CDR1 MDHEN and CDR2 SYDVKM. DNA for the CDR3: TGTGCCAGCAGTTTTGGCAGATCCTACGAGCAGTACTTC. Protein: CASSFGRSYEQYF.

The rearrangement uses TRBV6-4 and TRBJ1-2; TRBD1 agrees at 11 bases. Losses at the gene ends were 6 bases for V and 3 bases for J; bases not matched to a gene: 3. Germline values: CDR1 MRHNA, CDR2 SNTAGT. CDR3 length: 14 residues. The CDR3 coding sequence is TGTGCCAGCAGGCGGACAGGGGGCGACTATGGCTACACCTTC. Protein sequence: CASRRTGGDYGYTF.

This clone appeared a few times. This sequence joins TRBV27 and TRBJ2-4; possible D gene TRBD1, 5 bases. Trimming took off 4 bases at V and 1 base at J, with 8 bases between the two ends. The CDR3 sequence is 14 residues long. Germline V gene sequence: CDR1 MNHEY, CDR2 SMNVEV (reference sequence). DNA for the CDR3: TGTGCCAGCAGTTCGCCAGGGGCCAAAAACATTCAGTACTTC. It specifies CASSSPGAKNIQYF.

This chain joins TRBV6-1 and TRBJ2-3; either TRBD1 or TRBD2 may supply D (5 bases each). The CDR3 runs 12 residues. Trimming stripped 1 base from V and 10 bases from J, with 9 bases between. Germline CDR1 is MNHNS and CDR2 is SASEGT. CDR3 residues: CASSEGRGPQYF. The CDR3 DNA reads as TGTGCCAGCAGTGAAGGTCGGGGACCGCAGTATTTT.